This passage covers 24 T cell receptor beta chains from one sample sequenced in a study of T cells in Graves' hyperthyroidism and ophthalmopathy. Researchers took RNA transcripts and amplified the TCR beta CDR3 regions from them. Researchers ran a first-round RT-PCR on the TCR CDR3 using the HTBI primer set. In TCRdb, the multiplex PCR reads were re-called with MiXCR into one record per CDR3 protein. The profile shows a few hundred thousand distinct CDR3 sequences, 17% of them singletons. The specimen sequenced was blood. The receptor set was obtained from a woman aged 18 to 35 with Graves' ophthalmopathy.

This clonotype was seen at least ten times. The chain uses TRBV30 and TRBJ1-1, with 8 positions matching TRBD1. This CDR3 region has 12 residues. V shed 5 bases, J shed 8 bases, and the junction held 7 bases outside the gene matches. CDR1 and CDR2 from the germline V gene are GTSNPN and SVGIG (reference sequence). The CDR3 is CAWGQGAGEAFF. The CDR3 nucleotides are TGTGCCTGGGGTCAGGGGGCGGGGGAAGCTTTCTTT. The variable domain in full, with the rest retrieved from reference TRBV30 and TRBJ1-1, is SQTIHQWPATLVQPVGSPLSLECTVEGTSNPNLYWYRQAAGRGLQLLFYSVGIGQISSEVPQNLSASRPQDRQFILSSKKLLLSDSGFYLCAWGQGAGEAFFGQGTRLTVV.

This chain joins TRBV27 and TRBJ1-4; D is undetermined. The germline V gene encodes CDR1 MNHEY and CDR2 SMNVEV (reference sequence). The V gene lost 6 bases and the J gene lost 0 bases, with 5 bases spanning the gap. The CDR3 runs to 13 residues. CDR3 in DNA: TGTGCCAGCAGCCCTACAACTAATGAAAAACTGTTTTTT. It specifies CASSPTTNEKLFF.

This clonotype was detected only a few times. J is TRBJ1-6 and V is TRBV3-1; D may be TRBD1 (6 bases). Germline CDR1 and CDR2: LGHDT and YNNKEL (reference sequence). The CDR3 runs 13 residues. V gave up 1 base and J gave up 9 bases, with 7 bases separating them. The CDR3 loop is CASSQGGGSPLHF. DNA for the CDR3: TGTGCCAGCAGCCAAGGAGGGGGTTCACCCCTCCACTTT.

The table lists this clonotype with a few counts. This chain links TRBV6-1 with TRBJ1-1, with 10 bases aligning to TRBD1. Trimming took 6 bases from V and 4 from J; bases not matched to a gene: 11. This CDR3 is 16 amino acids long. The germline CDR1 and CDR2 sequences are MNHNS and SASEGT. The CDR3, as DNA: TGTGCCAGCAGCCCCGGGACAGGGGTGCGGGGCACTGAAGCTTTCTTT. It translates to CASSPGTGVRGTEAFF.

The genes are TRBV7-3 and TRBJ2-2, with 9 bases fitting TRBD1. The CDR3 loop spans 16 amino acids. CDR1 and CDR2 (germline): SGHTA, FQGTGA. Losses at the gene ends were 4 bases for V and 5 bases for J; bases not matched to a gene: 8. DNA of the CDR3: TGTGCCAGCAGCTCGTCACAGGGGGCGCCTACCGGGGAGCTGTTTTTT. It codes for CASSSSQGAPTGELFF.

The J gene is TRBJ2-2, the V gene TRBV3-1; TRBD2 might be the D (6 bases). The CDR3 covers 15 residues. Germline CDR1 is LGHDT and CDR2 is YNNKEL (reference sequence). V was cut by 4 bases and J by 1 base, with 10 bases left in between. The CDR3 region is CASSPRLVNTGELFF. DNA of the CDR3: TGTGCCAGCAGCCCAAGACTAGTGAACACCGGGGAGCTGTTTTTT.

This clonotype was detected only a few times. DNA of the CDR3: TGTGCCAGCGGCCGGGACTGGGGTTACGAGCAGTACTTC. Protein sequence: CASGRDWGYEQYF. This rearrangement joins TRBV6-1 to TRBJ2-7; a possible D gene is TRBD2 (6 bases). Per the germline V gene, CDR1 is MNHNS and CDR2 is SASEGT. The CDR3 is 13 amino acids. Trimming took off 8 bases at V and 4 bases at J, with 15 bases between the two ends.

This clonotype was observed a few times. V is TRBV9 and J is TRBJ2-7, with D unclear. The V end lost 0 bases, the J end lost 3 bases, and 13 bases lay between the germline ends. This CDR3 is built from 15 residues. In germline, CDR1 is SGDLS, CDR2 YYNGEE. For the CDR3, the DNA is TGTGCCAGCAGCGTAGGAGACTCCCCAGGCTACGAGCAGTACTTC. Amino acid sequence: CASSVGDSPGYEQYF. The full variable domain, completed using reference TRBV9 and TRBJ2-7, is DSGVTQTPKHLITATGQRVTLRCSPRSGDLSVYWYQQSLDQGLQFLIQYYNGEERAKGNILERFSAQQFPDLHSELNLSSLELGDSALYFCASSVGDSPGYEQYFGPGTRLTVT.

This chain uses TRBV6-1 with TRBJ2-7; the D gene could be TRBD1 or TRBD2 (6 bases each). This CDR3 spans 13 amino acids. Trimming took 7 bases from V and 7 from J, leaving 17 bases between them. The V gene's germline CDR1 is MNHNS and CDR2 SASEGT. The CDR3 protein is CASKLRGAREQYF. The CDR3 coding sequence is TGTGCCAGCAAGTTAAGGGGGGCGAGAGAGCAGTACTTC.

A few counts support this clonotype. J is TRBJ2-1 and V is TRBV5-1; D possibly corresponds to TRBD2 (6 bases). Germline V gene lookup returns CDR1 SGHRS and CDR2 YFSETQ. Between the trimmed V and J ends, which lost 7 bases and 3 bases, there was a span of 17 bases. This CDR3 spans 15 amino acids. DNA of the CDR3: TGCGCCAGCCAGAAAAGACTAGATCTCTACAATGAGCAGTTCTTC. Translation gives CASQKRLDLYNEQFF.

The chain carries TRBV10-3 and TRBJ1-1; perhaps TRBD1 as D (5 bases). CDR1 and CDR2 from the germline V gene are ENHRY and SYGVKD. The CDR3 consists of 10 residues. V was cut by 10 bases and J by 7 bases, with 10 bases left in between. The CDR3 DNA is TGTGCCACCAGGGAAAATGAAGCTTTCTTT. Encoded protein: CATRENEAFF.

This clonotype was recorded at least ten times. The CDR3 spells CASSLGAAGAYEQYF. In DNA form, the CDR3 reads TGTGCCAGCAGCTTAGGCGCCGCGGGAGCTTACGAGCAGTACTTC. V gene TRBV7-9 combines with J gene TRBJ2-7; the match to TRBD2 covers 7 bases. V lost 1 base, J lost 4 bases, and 7 bases stayed unmatched. Germline V CDR1 and CDR2: SEHNR, FQNEAQ (reference sequence). The CDR3 length is 15 residues.

This sequence joins TRBV7-9 and TRBJ2-5; D is unresolved. CDR1 is SEHNR, CDR2 FQNEAQ, per germline (reference sequence). The V end was cut by 4 bases, the J end by 4 bases, with 16 bases between. This CDR3 has 15 amino acids. CDR3 nucleotide sequence: TGTGCCAGCAGCTCCCCAAGGCTAGGCGTAGAGACCCAGTACTTC. Translated: CASSSPRLGVETQYF.

This clonotype was seen at least ten times. The rearrangement uses TRBV20-1 and TRBJ1-5; tentatively, D is TRBD1 (5 bases). CDR1 DFQATT and CDR2 SNEGSKA come from the germline V gene (reference sequence). The CDR3 consists of 13 residues. V was shortened by 0 bases and J by 4 bases, with 7 bases between the two germline ends. The CDR3 sequence: CSARDEGNQPQHF. The CDR3 nucleotides are TGCAGTGCTAGAGATGAGGGGAATCAGCCCCAGCATTTT.

V and J are TRBV28 and TRBJ2-5; TRBD1 might be the D (5 bases). Per germline, CDR1 MDHEN and CDR2 SYDVKM. This CDR3 comprises 10 residues. Trimming removed 8 bases from V and 9 bases from J, with 10 bases in between. The CDR3 DNA is TGTGCCAGCGCCGACAGCTCCCAGTACTTC. Its translation is CASADSSQYF.

For this clonotype: Just one base apart from a much larger clone, this may be a read error. V is TRBV6-1 and J is TRBJ2-2; 7 bases map to TRBD2. V dropped 4 bases and J dropped 6; count of bases not matched to a gene: 11. This CDR3 has 16 amino acids. The germline V gene encodes CDR1 MNHNS and CDR2 SASEGT. In nucleotides, the CDR3 is TGTGCCAGCAGTGCGGGACGGGGGGTGTTTGCCGGGGAGCTGTTTTTT. Its translation is CASSAGRGVFAGELFF.

The V call is TRBV28, the J call TRBJ1-5, with TRBD1 matching 11 bases. V was clipped by 3 bases and J by 3 bases; unmatched bases: 10. Germline V gives CDR1 MDHEN, CDR2 SYDVKM. The CDR3 runs to 18 residues. CDR3 sequence: CASSLIGWTGGVNQPQHF. The CDR3 DNA reads as TGTGCCAGCAGTTTGATTGGGTGGACAGGGGGCGTCAATCAGCCCCAGCATTTT.

The J gene is TRBJ2-1, the V gene TRBV29-1, with D unclear. This CDR3 has 12 residues. Germline CDR1 SQVTM, CDR2 ANQGSEA. Trimming left V 1 base short and J 8 bases short, with 9 bases between. The CDR3 nucleotides are TGCAGCGTTGAAGGCAGGAAGTATGAGCAGTTCTTC. It encodes CSVEGRKYEQFF.

This clonotype came up many times. V is TRBV5-1 and J is TRBJ2-7; the D gene is possibly TRBD2 (6 bases). Germline V gene lookup returns CDR1 SGHRS and CDR2 YFSETQ. The CDR3 sequence is 15 residues long. The V end lost 1 base, the J end lost 2 bases, and 13 bases lay between the germline ends. The CDR3 sequence is CASSLTGGAPYEQYF. CDR3 DNA: TGCGCCAGCAGCTTGACAGGCGGGGCCCCCTACGAGCAGTACTTC.

This clonotype was recorded at least ten times. The chain joins TRBV30 to TRBJ1-2, with a weak D call TRBD1 (6 bases). The germline V gene has CDR1 GTSNPN and CDR2 SVGIG (reference sequence). The CDR3 spans 12 residues. Trimming removed 4 bases at V and 6 bases at J, with 12 bases between. The CDR3 protein is CAWTPGDHGYTF. The CDR3 DNA reads as TGTGCCTGGACACCAGGGGATCATGGCTACACCTTC.

This clonotype was picked up many times. The J gene is TRBJ2-4, the V gene TRBV3-1; no firm D call. Germline-derived CDR1 and CDR2 are LGHDT and YNNKEL (reference sequence). This CDR3 contains 19 residues. V was shortened by 0 bases and J by 0 bases, with 18 bases between the two germline ends. The chain's CDR3 is CASSQDAVLSVVAKNIQYF. The CDR3 DNA follows: TGTGCCAGCAGCCAAGATGCGGTCCTATCGGTCGTAGCCAAAAACATTCAGTACTTC. The full variable domain, its missing parts supplied by reference TRBV3-1 and TRBJ2-4, is DTAVSQTPKYLVTQMGNDKSIKCEQNLGHDTMYWYKQDSKKFLKIMFSYNNKELIINETVPNRFSPKSPDKAHLNLHINSLELGDSAVYFCASSQDAVLSVVAKNIQYFGAGTRLSVL.

J is TRBJ1-5 and V is TRBV12-3 or TRBV12-4, with TRBD1 matching 12 bases. Trimming at V came to 4 bases and at J to 0 bases, leaving 10 bases not matched to a gene. The CDR3 contains 19 residues. As DNA, the CDR3 is TGTGCCAGCAGTTCCCCTCCGGGACAGGGGGCGGGTAGCAATCAGCCCCAGCATTTT. This translates into CASSSPPGQGAGSNQPQHF.

The chain employs TRBV13 and TRBJ1-2; 7 bases agree with TRBD1. V lost 6 bases to trimming and J lost 2 bases; unmatched junction nucleotides: 12. Per germline, CDR1 PRHDT and CDR2 FYEKMQ (reference sequence). The CDR3 has 16 amino acids. CDR3 loop: CASSQRGQGVNYGYTF. The CDR3 DNA is TGTGCCAGCAGTCAAAGAGGGCAGGGGGTAAACTATGGCTACACCTTC.

This clonotype was detected many times. The chain uses TRBV5-1 and TRBJ2-3; D gene ambiguous. Trimming shortened V by 1 base and J by 2 bases, and 23 bases separated the two germline ends. The germline gives CDR1 SGHRS, CDR2 YFSETQ. The CDR3 is 19 residues long. CDR3 loop: CASSLSLSRRQDPTDTQYF. The CDR3 DNA is TGCGCCAGCAGCTTGAGTTTAAGCCGTCGGCAGGATCCCACAGATACGCAGTATTTT.